Shown below are 8 T cell receptor beta chains from a single sample sequenced in a study of T-cell reconstitution after alpha-beta-depleted transplantation in children. Unique molecular identifiers were used to barcode this TCRbeta library. TCRdb itself ran the PCR reads through MiXCR, one entry per CDR3 protein. This sample has about 100,000 distinct CDR3 sequences, with about 6% found just once. The sample here was PBMCs, mostly from graft donor cells, taken 360 days after TCRalphabeta/CD19-depleted stem cell transplant. All receptors derive from a male patient aged 2 to 9 who had a stem cell transplant for acute lymphoblastic leukemia, so the T cells may come from the graft donor.

This clonotype appeared a single time. A much more abundant neighbour one base away suggests this may be a read error. J is TRBJ2-5 and V is TRBV6-2 or TRBV6-3; TRBD1 might be the D (6 bases). Trimming removed 2 bases at V and 5 bases at J, with 9 bases between. From germline, CDR1 is MNHEY and CDR2 SVGEGT. The CDR3 sequence is 13 residues long. The CDR3 is CASSYPGDETQYF. In DNA form, the CDR3 reads TGTGCCAGCAGTTACCCAGGGGACGAGACCCAGTACTTC.

This clonotype was recorded at least ten times. The chain employs TRBV9 and TRBJ1-6, with D tentatively TRBD1 (5 bases). There are 17 residues in the CDR3. Looked up from germline, CDR1 is SGDLS and CDR2 is YYNGEE. V was shortened by 4 bases and J by 3 bases, with 17 bases between the two germline ends. The CDR3 DNA is TGTGCCAGCAGCCCGGGGGGAGGATTCCACTATAATTCACCCCTCCACTTT. This translates into CASSPGGGFHYNSPLHF.

This clonotype was counted at least ten times. The chain combines TRBV7-9 with TRBJ2-5, with unresolved D. Looked up from germline, CDR1 is SEHNR and CDR2 is FQNEAQ (reference sequence). This CDR3 contains 11 residues. The V gene lost 8 bases and the J gene lost 4 bases, with 8 bases spanning the gap. The CDR3 bases are TGTGCCAGCTTGGATAGAGAGACCCAGTACTTC. Amino acids: CASLDRETQYF.

This clonotype was detected a few times. This chain links TRBV6-5 with TRBJ1-2; D is uncertain. Germline V lookup: CDR1 MNHEY, CDR2 SVGAGI. The CDR3 length is 13 residues. Trimming left V 6 bases short and J 4 bases short, with 12 bases between. This CDR3 reads CASSPGNFYGYTF. The CDR3 DNA reads TGTGCCAGCAGCCCCGGGAACTTCTATGGCTACACCTTC.

This clonotype was counted ten times or more. This chain links TRBV7-9 with TRBJ1-3; no definite D call. The V end was cut by 2 bases, the J end by 0 bases, with 8 bases between. This CDR3 contains 15 residues. CDR1 and CDR2 from the germline V gene are SEHNR and FQNEAQ (reference sequence). The CDR3: CASSLPRYSGNTIYF. The CDR3 nucleotides are TGTGCCAGCAGCTTACCCCGGTACTCTGGAAACACCATATATTTT.

J is TRBJ2-7 and V is TRBV28; TRBD2 agrees at 8 bases. The CDR3 consists of 16 residues. CDR1 and CDR2 from the germline V gene are MDHEN and SYDVKM. With V trimmed by 5 bases and J by 1 base, 10 bases remained unmatched. The CDR3, as DNA: TGTGCCAGCAGTCCGGTAGCGGGACTTACTTCCTACGAGCAGTACTTC. This translates into CASSPVAGLTSYEQYF.

This chain connects TRBV13 to TRBJ2-5; no definite D call. V lost 4 bases and J lost 3, with 9 bases in between. The CDR3 length is 13 residues. Germline V gene lookup returns CDR1 PRHDT and CDR2 FYEKMQ (reference sequence). The CDR3, as DNA: TGTGCCAGCAGCTCCCCCGAGGAAGAGACCCAGTACTTC. Translation gives CASSSPEEETQYF.

This clonotype was found many times. The chain combines TRBV6-1 with TRBJ2-3; 10 bases are shared with TRBD1. CDR1 and CDR2 (germline): MNHNS, SASEGT. Losses at the gene ends were 6 bases for V and 1 base for J; bases not matched to a gene: 4. The CDR3 contains 15 residues. The CDR3 region is CASSDRGLRTDTQYF. DNA of the CDR3: TGTGCCAGCAGCGACAGGGGGCTTCGCACAGATACGCAGTATTTT.